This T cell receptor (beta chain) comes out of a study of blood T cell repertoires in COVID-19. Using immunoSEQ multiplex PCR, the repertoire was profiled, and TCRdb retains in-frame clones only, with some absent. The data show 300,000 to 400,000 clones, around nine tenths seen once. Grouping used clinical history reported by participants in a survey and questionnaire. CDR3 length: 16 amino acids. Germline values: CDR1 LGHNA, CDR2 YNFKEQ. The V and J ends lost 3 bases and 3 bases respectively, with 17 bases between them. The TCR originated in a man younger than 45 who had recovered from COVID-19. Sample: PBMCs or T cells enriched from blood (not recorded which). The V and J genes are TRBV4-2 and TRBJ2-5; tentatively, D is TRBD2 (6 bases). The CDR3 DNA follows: TGTGCCAGCAGCCACGAAGGGGCTAGCGAAGAAGAGACCCAGTACTTC. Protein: CASSHEGASEEETQYF.